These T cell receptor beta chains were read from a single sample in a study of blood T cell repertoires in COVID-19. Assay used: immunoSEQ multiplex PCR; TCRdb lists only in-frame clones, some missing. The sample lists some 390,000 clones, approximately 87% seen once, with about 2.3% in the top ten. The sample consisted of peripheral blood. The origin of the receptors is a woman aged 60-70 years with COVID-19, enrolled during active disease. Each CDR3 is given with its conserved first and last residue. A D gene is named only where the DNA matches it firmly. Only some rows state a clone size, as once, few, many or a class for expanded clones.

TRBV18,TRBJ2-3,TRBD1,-,CASSPRDRSTDTQYF,TGTGCCAGCTCACCCCGGGACAGAAGCACAGATACGCAGTATTTT
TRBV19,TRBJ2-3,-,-,CASTPQGRDTQYF,TGTGCCAGTACACCGCAGGGTCGGGATACGCAGTATTTT
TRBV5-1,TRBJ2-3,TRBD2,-,CASSSSGASTDTQYF,TGCGCCAGCAGCTCTAGCGGGGCCAGCACAGATACGCAGTATTTT
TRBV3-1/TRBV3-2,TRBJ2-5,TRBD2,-,CASSQEGRFGTSGAETQYF,TGTGCCAGCAGCCAAGAAGGAAGGTTTGGGACTAGCGGGGCTGAGACCCAGTACTTC
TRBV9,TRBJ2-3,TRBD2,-,CASSVLPGGFSTDTQYF,TGTGCCAGCAGCGTTCTACCGGGGGGATTTAGCACAGATACGCAGTATTTT
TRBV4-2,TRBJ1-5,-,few,CASSQDSSGSNQPQHF,TGTGCCAGCAGCCAAGATTCGTCAGGGTCCAATCAGCCCCAGCATTTT
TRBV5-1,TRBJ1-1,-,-,CASSHLDSTEAFF,TGCGCCAGCAGCCACCTGGACAGTACTGAAGCTTTCTTT
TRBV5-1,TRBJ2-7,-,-,CASSLAGDNAYEQYF,TGCGCCAGCAGCTTGGCCGGGGACAACGCCTACGAGCAGTACTTC
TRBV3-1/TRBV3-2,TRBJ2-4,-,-,CASSLLGAQYF,TGTGCCAGCAGCCTGCTGGGGGCTCAGTACTTC
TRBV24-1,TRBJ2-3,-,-,CATSERLNGARGTDTQYF,TGTGCCACCAGTGAAAGGCTTAACGGGGCGCGGGGTACAGATACGCAGTATTTT
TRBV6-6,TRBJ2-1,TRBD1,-,CASSSTDRGYNEQFF,TGTGCCAGCAGTTCCACGGACAGGGGTTACAATGAGCAGTTCTTC
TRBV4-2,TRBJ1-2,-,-,CASSQLQASYGYTF,TGTGCCAGCAGCCAATTACAGGCGTCCTATGGCTACACCTTC
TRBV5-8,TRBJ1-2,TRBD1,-,CASSPGQGFGYTF,TGTGCCAGCAGCCCGGGACAGGGATTTGGCTACACCTTC
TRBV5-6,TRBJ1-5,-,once,CASSLGGTINQPQHF,TGTGCCAGCAGCTTGGGAGGGACAATCAATCAGCCCCAGCATTTT
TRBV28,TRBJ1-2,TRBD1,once,CASSPPGQGFHGYTF,TGTGCCAGCAGCCCCCCGGGACAGGGATTTCATGGCTACACCTTC
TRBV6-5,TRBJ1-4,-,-,CASSNLQGGREKLFF,TGTGCCAGCAGTAACTTACAGGGAGGGAGGGAAAAACTGTTTTTT
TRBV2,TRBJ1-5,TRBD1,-,CASSSRQGIQPQHF,TGTGCCAGCAGTTCCCGACAGGGGATTCAGCCCCAGCATTTT
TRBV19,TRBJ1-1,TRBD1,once,CASTRDRDLSEAFF,TGTGCCAGTACCCGAGACAGGGATCTATCTGAAGCTTTCTTT
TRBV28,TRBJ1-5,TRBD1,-,CASSLSGGSNQPQHF,TGTGCCAGCAGTTTGTCAGGGGGTAGCAATCAGCCCCAGCATTTT
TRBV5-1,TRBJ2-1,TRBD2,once,CASSAGGPGNEQFF,TGCGCCAGCAGCGCGGGGGGGCCGGGGAATGAGCAGTTCTTC
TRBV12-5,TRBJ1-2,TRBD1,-,CASGLDRGPGYTF,TGTGCTAGTGGTTTAGACAGGGGCCCGGGCTACACCTTC
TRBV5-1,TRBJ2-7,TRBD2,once,CASSRSGIYEQYF,TGCGCCAGCAGCCGCAGCGGGATCTACGAGCAGTACTTC
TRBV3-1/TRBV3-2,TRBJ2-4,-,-,CASSPNRAKNIQYF,TGTGCCAGCAGTCCCAATAGAGCCAAAAACATTCAGTACTTC
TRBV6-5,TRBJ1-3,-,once,CASKGGDLSGNTIYF,TGTGCCAGCAAAGGAGGGGACCTCTCTGGAAACACCATATATTTT
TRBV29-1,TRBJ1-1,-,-,CSVKGQENTEAFF,TGCAGCGTCAAGGGGCAGGAGAACACTGAAGCTTTCTTT
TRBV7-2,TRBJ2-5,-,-,CASSGQQGVWETQYF,TGTGCCAGCAGCGGTCAACAGGGAGTTTGGGAGACCCAGTACTTC
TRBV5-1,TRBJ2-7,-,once,CASSREHQGYEQYF,TGCGCCAGCTCAAGGGAGCATCAAGGCTACGAGCAGTACTTC
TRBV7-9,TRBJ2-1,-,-,CASSLGGSSAYNEQFF,TGTGCCAGCAGCTTGGGAGGCAGCTCCGCCTACAATGAGCAGTTCTTC
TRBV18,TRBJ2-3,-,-,CASSPGGPSADTQYF,TGTGCCAGCTCACCAGGCGGGCCGTCGGCAGATACGCAGTATTTT
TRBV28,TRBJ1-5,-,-,CASIFTNRHFSNQPQHF,TGTGCCAGCATTTTTACGAATAGACACTTCTCTAATCAGCCCCAGCATTTT
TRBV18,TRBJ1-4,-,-,CASSPPNRGPANEKLFF,TGTGCCAGCTCACCACCGAATCGAGGGCCAGCTAATGAAAAACTGTTTTTT
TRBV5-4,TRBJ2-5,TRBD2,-,CASSAGLEETQYF,TGTGCCAGCAGCGCCGGACTAGAAGAGACCCAGTACTTC
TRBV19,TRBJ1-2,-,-,CASKEAGLSYGYTF,TGTGCCAGTAAAGAGGCAGGGTTATCCTATGGCTACACCTTC
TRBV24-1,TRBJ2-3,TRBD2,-,CATHSGGNTDTQYF,TGTGCCACCCATTCGGGGGGGAACACAGATACGCAGTATTTT
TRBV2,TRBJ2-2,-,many,CASSDWAGENTGELFF,TGTGCCAGCAGTGACTGGGCAGGCGAGAACACCGGGGAGCTGTTTTTT
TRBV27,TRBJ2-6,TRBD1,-,CASSDPDRVISGANVLTF,TGTGCCAGCAGTGACCCGGACAGGGTCATCTCTGGGGCCAACGTCCTGACTTTC
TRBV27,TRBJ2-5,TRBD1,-,CASSLDRVGETQYF,TGTGCCAGCAGTTTGGACAGGGTGGGAGAGACCCAGTACTTC
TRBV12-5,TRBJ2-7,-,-,CASGLTEYEQYF,TGTGCTAGTGGGCTGACAGAGTACGAGCAGTACTTC
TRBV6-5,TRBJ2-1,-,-,CASSYGAGAENNEQFF,TGTGCCAGCAGTTACGGGGCGGGGGCCGAAAACAATGAGCAGTTCTTC
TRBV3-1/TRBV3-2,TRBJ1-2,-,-,CASSAHGANYGYTF,TGTGCCAGCAGCGCCCACGGGGCTAACTATGGCTACACCTTC
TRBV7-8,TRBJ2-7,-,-,CASSLLRIYEQYF,TGTGCCAGCAGCTTACTCAGGATCTACGAGCAGTACTTC
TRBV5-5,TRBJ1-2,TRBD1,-,CASSLAGTGGYGYTF,TGTGCCAGCAGCTTGGCAGGGACAGGGGGCTATGGCTACACCTTC
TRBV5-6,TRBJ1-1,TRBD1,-,CASSSGQAAEAFF,TGTGCCAGCAGCTCTGGACAGGCCGCTGAAGCTTTCTTT
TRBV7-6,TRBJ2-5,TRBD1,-,CASSPGLTGGMETQYF,TGTGCCAGCAGCCCAGGTTTAACAGGGGGTATGGAGACCCAGTACTTC
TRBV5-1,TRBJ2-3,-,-,CASSFSSSTDTQYF,TGCGCCAGCAGCTTTTCCAGTAGCACAGATACGCAGTATTTT
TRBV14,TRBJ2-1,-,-,CASSQDPGLRQFF,TGTGCCAGCAGCCAAGATCCGGGGTTACGGCAGTTCTTC
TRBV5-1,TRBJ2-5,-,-,CASSTRPGQETQYF,TGCGCCAGCAGCACCCGACCGGGGCAAGAGACCCAGTACTTC
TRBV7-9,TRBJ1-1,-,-,CASSSQSRGRLNTEAFF,TGTGCCAGCAGCTCACAGTCTAGGGGAAGGTTGAACACTGAAGCTTTCTTT
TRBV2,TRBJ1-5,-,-,CASSEGAGNQPQHF,TGTGCCAGCAGTGAGGGCGCTGGGAATCAGCCCCAGCATTTT
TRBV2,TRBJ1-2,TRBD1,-,CASRTGRLSGGGGYTF,TGTGCCAGCAGAACCGGAAGATTGTCAGGGGGCGGAGGCTACACCTTC
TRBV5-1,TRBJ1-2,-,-,CASSPGPATHREGYTF,TGCGCCAGCAGCCCAGGCCCTGCCACCCACCGGGAGGGCTACACCTTC
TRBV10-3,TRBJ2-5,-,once,CAISDLVLETQYF,TGTGCCATCAGTGACCTAGTCCTCGAGACCCAGTACTTC
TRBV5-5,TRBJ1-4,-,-,CASSLARGGEKLFF,TGTGCCAGCAGCTTGGCCAGGGGCGGGGAAAAACTGTTTTTT
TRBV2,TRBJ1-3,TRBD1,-,CASSGQGATGNTIYF,TGTGCCAGCAGTGGACAGGGCGCTACTGGAAACACCATATATTTT
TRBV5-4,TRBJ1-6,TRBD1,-,CASSPGTDRGSSPLHF,TGTGCCAGCAGCCCTGGGACGGACAGGGGAAGTTCACCCCTCCACTTT
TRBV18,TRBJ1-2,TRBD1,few,CASSSTGDYGYTF,TGTGCCAGCTCATCAACAGGGGACTATGGCTACACCTTC
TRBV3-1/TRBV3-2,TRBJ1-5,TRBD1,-,CASRGQVNQPQHF,TGTGCCAGCAGAGGACAGGTAAATCAGCCCCAGCATTTT
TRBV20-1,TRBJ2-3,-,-,CSASWQSTDTQYF,TGCAGTGCTAGTTGGCAGAGCACAGATACGCAGTATTTT
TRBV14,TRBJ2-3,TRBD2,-,CASSQDRAGAQYF,TGTGCCAGCAGCCAAGATAGGGCGGGGGCGCAGTATTTT